These T cell receptor beta chains were read from a single sample in a study of blood T cell repertoires in COVID-19. Profiled with immunoSEQ multiplex PCR; TCRdb holds only in-frame clones, not every one. The sample lists 200,000 or so clones; approximately 80% were seen once. The source material was PBMCs or T cells enriched from blood (not recorded which). These receptors were collected from a man aged 55 to 70 who had recovered from COVID-19. Both conserved end residues are part of each CDR3. Each record gives: clone size, J gene, D gene, V gene, CDR3 protein, CDR3 DNA. A D gene is named only where the DNA matches it firmly. Some rows mark clone size as missing; the rest say once, few, many or name a class of expanded clone.

few	TRBJ2-3	TRBD1	TRBV4-2	CASSQDFNRGVGTQYF	TGTGCCAGCAGCCAAGATTTCAACAGGGGTGTAGGTACGCAGTATTTT
-	TRBJ2-7	-	TRBV6-5	CASSTQDGKQYF	TGTGCCAGCAGTACCCAGGACGGGAAGCAGTACTTC
-	TRBJ1-2	-	TRBV5-1	CASSLRGDTYGYTF	TGCGCCAGCAGCTTGCGGGGGGATACCTATGGCTACACCTTC
once	TRBJ2-1	-	TRBV20-1	CSASVSSYNEQFF	TGCAGTGCTAGTGTCAGTTCCTACAATGAGCAGTTCTTC
-	TRBJ2-2	-	TRBV2	CASSADTGELFF	TGTGCCAGCAGTGCAGACACCGGGGAGCTGTTTTTT
-	TRBJ2-5	-	TRBV7-9	CASSLDRETQYF	TGTGCCAGCAGCTTAGATCGTGAGACCCAGTACTTC
-	TRBJ1-6	TRBD1	TRBV27	CASSRQGTYNSPLHF	TGTGCCAGCAGTCGACAGGGCACTTATAATTCACCCCTCCACTTT
-	TRBJ2-3	-	TRBV6-5	CASRTGTDTQYF	TGTGCCAGCAGGACAGGCACAGATACGCAGTATTTT
-	TRBJ1-2	-	TRBV9	CASSVGRDYGYTF	TGTGCCAGCAGCGTAGGTCGGGACTATGGCTACACCTTC
-	TRBJ2-7	-	TRBV19	CASSINRLREQYF	TGTGCCAGTAGTATAAATAGACTACGCGAGCAGTACTTC
-	TRBJ2-3	-	TRBV11-2	CASSFRGAGTDTQYF	TGTGCCAGCAGCTTTCGGGGGGCGGGCACAGATACGCAGTATTTT
-	TRBJ2-2	-	TRBV15	CATSRGSDTGELFF	TGTGCCACCAGCAGAGGTTCGGACACCGGGGAGCTGTTTTTT
-	TRBJ2-5	TRBD2	TRBV9	CASSVYTGGPQETQYF	TGTGCCAGCAGCGTTTACACGGGGGGGCCCCAAGAGACCCAGTACTTC
-	TRBJ2-3	-	TRBV5-1	CASSWTDSTDTQYF	TGCGCCAGCAGCTGGACAGATAGCACAGATACGCAGTATTTT
-	TRBJ1-4	-	TRBV7-2	CASSLGGGGEKLFF	TGTGCCAGCAGCTTAGGAGGAGGAGGTGAAAAACTGTTTTTT
-	TRBJ1-2	TRBD1	TRBV7-9	CASSLGQNYGYTF	TGTGCCAGCAGCTTGGGACAGAACTATGGCTACACCTTC
-	TRBJ2-3	TRBD2	TRBV9	CASSVASGGTDTQYF	TGTGCCAGCAGCGTAGCTAGCGGGGGCACAGATACGCAGTATTTT
-	TRBJ2-5	TRBD1	TRBV20-1	CSASDRGRETQYF	TGCAGTGCTAGTGACAGGGGGCGGGAGACCCAGTACTTC
-	TRBJ2-7	-	TRBV28	CASSSLSYEQYF	TGTGCCAGCAGTTCCCTAAGCTACGAGCAGTACTTC
few	TRBJ2-7	-	TRBV5-8	CASSDQGNAYEQYF	TGTGCCAGCAGCGACCAGGGGAATGCCTACGAGCAGTACTTC
-	TRBJ2-3	-	TRBV11-3	CASSLKLDTDTQYF	TGTGCCAGCAGCTTAAAACTAGACACAGATACGCAGTATTTT
-	TRBJ2-1	-	TRBV5-6	CASSRGARGSYNEQFF	TGTGCCAGCAGCCGGGGGGCTAGAGGGTCCTACAATGAGCAGTTCTTC
few	TRBJ2-3	TRBD2	TRBV12-5	CASGRGLAGITDTQYF	TGTGCTAGTGGTAGGGGACTAGCGGGGATCACAGATACGCAGTATTTT
-	TRBJ1-2	-	TRBV3-1/TRBV3-2	CASSRTVYGYTF	TGTGCCAGCAGCCGCACAGTCTATGGCTACACCTTC
-	TRBJ1-5	-	TRBV19	CASSSPLGAGGQPQHF	TGTGCCAGTAGTTCCCCCCTAGGGGCCGGCGGTCAGCCCCAGCATTTT
-	TRBJ2-7	-	TRBV3-1/TRBV3-2	CASSQYRGGGEEQYF	TGTGCCAGCAGCCAGTACCGAGGAGGGGGGGAGGAGCAGTACTTC
once	TRBJ1-1	TRBD1	TRBV6-1	CASSDTTGRNTEAFF	TGTGCCAGCAGTGACACGACAGGGCGGAACACTGAAGCTTTCTTT
-	TRBJ2-4	TRBD2	TRBV7-8	CASSPWTSGGKNIQYF	TGTGCCAGCAGCCCCTGGACTAGCGGGGGGAAAAACATTCAGTACTTC
-	TRBJ2-1	-	TRBV5-1	CASSLVVLGGPYNEQFF	TGCGCCAGCAGCTTGGTAGTGCTAGGAGGTCCCTACAATGAGCAGTTCTTC
-	TRBJ2-7	-	TRBV5-4	CASSLDKYSYEQYF	TGTGCCAGCAGCCTTGACAAGTACTCCTACGAGCAGTACTTC
-	TRBJ1-6	-	TRBV18	CASSAGTLTPNSPLHF	TGTGCCAGCTCAGCCGGGACTCTAACCCCTAATTCACCCCTCCACTTT
-	TRBJ2-5	-	TRBV7-3	CASSLLSQETQYF	TGTGCCAGCAGCTTACTGTCCCAAGAGACCCAGTACTTC
-	TRBJ2-3	-	TRBV5-5	CASRSTGPDTQYF	TGTGCCAGCAGATCCACAGGGCCAGATACGCAGTATTTT
-	TRBJ1-6	-	TRBV7-3	CASSLTRGGSPLHF	TGTGCCAGCAGCTTAACGAGGGGGGGTTCACCCCTCCACTTT
-	TRBJ2-6	TRBD1	TRBV7-2	CASSLWTGEVVLTF	TGTGCCAGCAGCCTTTGGACAGGAGAGGTCGTCCTGACTTTC
-	TRBJ1-4	TRBD1	TRBV19	CASSVTGQKKLFF	TGTGCCAGTAGTGTGACGGGACAGAAAAAACTGTTTTTT
-	TRBJ2-3	TRBD2	TRBV7-3	CASSLLGGSTDTQYF	TGTGCCAGCAGCTTATTGGGGGGGAGCACAGATACGCAGTATTTT
-	TRBJ2-7	TRBD1	TRBV5-1	CASKGQTGGYEQYF	TGCGCCAGCAAGGGACAGACAGGGGGCTACGAGCAGTACTTC
-	TRBJ2-7	TRBD1	TRBV6-6	CASSHGWGQGFYEQYF	TGTGCCAGCAGCCATGGTTGGGGACAGGGGTTCTACGAGCAGTACTTC
-	TRBJ1-2	TRBD1	TRBV7-9	CASSPGQSSNYGYTF	TGTGCCAGCAGCCCGGGACAGAGTTCTAACTATGGCTACACCTTC
-	TRBJ2-1	TRBD1	TRBV11-2	CASSFGTAFYNEQFF	TGTGCCAGCAGCTTTGGGACAGCCTTCTACAATGAGCAGTTCTTC
-	TRBJ1-5	-	TRBV11-3	CASSRGSNQPQHF	TGTGCCAGCAGCAGGGGTAGCAATCAGCCCCAGCATTTT
-	TRBJ1-5	TRBD1	TRBV27	CASRPRQGASNQPQHF	TGTGCCAGCAGACCAAGGCAGGGGGCGAGCAATCAGCCCCAGCATTTT
-	TRBJ2-7	TRBD1	TRBV4-2	CASSHGKQGYEQYF	TGTGCCAGCAGCCATGGAAAACAGGGGTACGAGCAGTACTTC
-	TRBJ1-4	TRBD1	TRBV7-6	CASSRQGAEEKLFF	TGTGCCAGCAGCAGACAGGGGGCTGAAGAAAAACTGTTTTTT
-	TRBJ2-3	-	TRBV4-2	CASSQGLTTDTQYF	TGTGCCAGCAGCCAAGGTCTCACAACAGATACGCAGTATTTT
-	TRBJ2-7	TRBD1	TRBV2	CASKGQGAIYEQYF	TGTGCCAGCAAAGGACAGGGGGCCATTTACGAGCAGTACTTC
-	TRBJ1-4	-	TRBV7-9	CASSLGTGEEKLFF	TGTGCCAGCAGCTTGGGAACAGGAGAGGAAAAACTGTTTTTT
-	TRBJ1-5	TRBD1	TRBV10-2	CASSEYSGGSSQPQHF	TGCGCCAGCAGTGAGTATTCAGGGGGCAGTAGTCAGCCCCAGCATTTT
-	TRBJ2-7	-	TRBV7-3	CASSRIGGKGEQYF	TGTGCCAGCAGTAGAATTGGGGGCAAGGGCGAGCAGTACTTC
few	TRBJ2-3	TRBD2	TRBV9	CASSSGLAEYTQYF	TGTGCCAGCAGCTCGGGACTAGCGGAATATACGCAGTATTTT
-	TRBJ2-1	-	TRBV12-5	CASGSRGLLEQFF	TGTGCTAGTGGGTCCCGGGGACTTCTAGAGCAGTTCTTC
-	TRBJ1-2	TRBD1	TRBV7-9	CASSSGPGTGPYGYTF	TGTGCCAGCAGCTCAGGTCCCGGGACAGGGCCCTATGGCTACACCTTC
-	TRBJ1-2	TRBD1	TRBV27	CASSFSTGGNYTF	TGTGCCAGCAGTTTTTCTACAGGGGGCAACTACACCTTC